Following are 20 T cell receptor beta chains from one sample sequenced in a study of shared clonotypes between healthy human individuals. As defined, naive CD8 cells were CD45RO-negative and positively selected for CCR7, with terminally differentiated effector memory CD45RA+ cells excluded. Sequencing used immunoSEQ multiplex PCR; TCRdb keeps in-frame clones, though not all of them. The table includes around 1.9 million clones, 90% to 95% detected once. The sample was naive CD8+ T cells from PBMCs. The origin of the receptors is a young man in good health. Some clones in this sample may be carry-over from other donors' samples.

The gene calls are TRBV14 and TRBJ2-7; 9 bases are shared with TRBD2. V gave up 6 bases and J gave up 4 bases; unmatched junction bases: 7. This CDR3 is built from 14 residues. Germline V gene data show CDR1 as SGHDN and CDR2 as FVKESK. CDR3 sequence: CASSNGLAKYEQYF. CDR3 coding DNA: TGTGCCAGCAGTAATGGACTAGCGAAATACGAGCAGTACTTC.

The CDR3 region is CSVKYSGAYEQYF. In DNA, the CDR3 is TGCAGCGTTAAGTATAGCGGAGCCTACGAGCAGTACTTC. This chain uses TRBV29-1 with TRBJ2-7; perhaps TRBD2 as D (6 bases). Germline V CDR1 and CDR2: SQVTM, ANQGSEA. V lost 5 bases to trimming and J lost 2 bases, with 13 bases between them. The CDR3 contains 13 residues.

This chain joins TRBV9 and TRBJ2-7, with D perhaps matching TRBD1 or TRBD2 (5 bases each). Germline CDR1 is SGDLS and CDR2 is YYNGEE. The CDR3 spans 12 residues. The V and J ends lost 7 bases and 3 bases respectively, with 11 bases between them. The CDR3 nucleotides are TGTGCCAGCTGGGACCGCAACTACGAGCAGTACTTC. Protein product: CASWDRNYEQYF.

The chain carries TRBV7-6 and TRBJ1-1; D may be TRBD1 (6 bases). The CDR3 is 15 residues long. Trimming took 5 bases from V and 5 from J, leaving 18 bases between them. Germline-derived CDR1 and CDR2 are SGHVS and FNYEAQ. CDR3 coding DNA: TGTGCCAGCAGCCCCTGGAAAGGGGGGAGTACTGAAGCTTTCTTT. Its protein product is CASSPWKGGSTEAFF. Supplemented by reference TRBV7-6 and TRBJ1-1, the full variable domain reads GAGVSQSPRYKVTKRGQDVALRCDPISGHVSLYWYRQALGQGPEFLTYFNYEAQQDKSGLPNDRFSAERPEGSISTLTIQRTEQRDSAMYRCASSPWKGGSTEAFFGQGTRLTVV.

The chain employs TRBV7-9 and TRBJ1-1; 7 positions match TRBD1. Per germline, CDR1 SEHNR and CDR2 FQNEAQ (reference sequence). This CDR3 has 15 residues. Trimming cost V 4 bases and J 0 bases; bases outside gene matches: 5. CDR3 sequence reads: CASSSGTVMNTEAFF. CDR3 sequence (DNA): TGTGCCAGCAGCTCCGGGACAGTCATGAACACTGAAGCTTTCTTT.

Details on this clone: The sample carries other DNA sequences with the same CDR3. This chain connects TRBV9 to TRBJ2-5; D is ambiguous. The CDR3 spans 14 residues. The V gene's germline CDR1 is SGDLS and CDR2 YYNGEE. Trimming took 0 bases from V and 4 from J, leaving 10 bases between them. CDR3 coding DNA: TGTGCCAGCAGCGTAGGCGGAGTGGGAGAGACCCAGTACTTC. Protein product: CASSVGGVGETQYF.

The chain joins TRBV30 to TRBJ2-7; unclear D gene. Germline values: CDR1 GTSNPN, CDR2 SVGIG (reference sequence). Trimming took 8 bases from V and 2 from J, leaving 19 bases between them. The CDR3 is 14 amino acids. CDR3 in amino acids: CAGKMGTTAYEQYF. The CDR3 coding sequence is TGTGCCGGAAAAATGGGCACTACGGCCTACGAGCAGTACTTC.

This rearrangement joins TRBV2 to TRBJ1-2; 8 bases are shared with TRBD1. The trim removed 3 bases at V and 5 bases at J, leaving 5 bases unmatched. Germline V gene sequence: CDR1 SNHLY, CDR2 FYNNEI. The CDR3 sequence is 14 residues long. For the CDR3, the DNA is TGTGCCAGCAGTGAGGGGACAGGAGGTTATGGCTACACCTTC. This codes for CASSEGTGGYGYTF.

The genes are TRBV7-3 and TRBJ1-1, with TRBD1 identical over 9 bases. This CDR3 comprises 14 residues. The V segment lost 5 bases and the J segment 4 bases; nucleotides outside the gene matches: 5. Germline CDR1 SGHTA, CDR2 FQGTGA. CDR3 loop: CASSPGTGSTEAFF. In DNA form, the CDR3 reads TGTGCCAGCAGCCCCGGGACAGGGTCCACTGAAGCTTTCTTT. Filled out from reference TRBV7-3 and TRBJ1-1, the complete variable domain reads GAGVSQTPSNKVTEKGKYVELRCDPISGHTALYWYRQSLGQGPEFLIYFQGTGAADDSGLPNDRFFAVRPEGSVSTLKIQRTERGDSAVYLCASSPGTGSTEAFFGQGTRLTVV.

The V call is TRBV5-5, the J call TRBJ2-1; 7 nucleotides line up with TRBD2. Trimming cost V 5 bases and J 7 bases; bases outside gene matches: 9. Per germline, CDR1 SGHKS and CDR2 YYEKEE (reference sequence). The CDR3 spans 14 residues. The CDR3 protein is CASSGRESWNEQFF. Written as DNA, the CDR3 is TGTGCCAGCAGTGGGCGGGAGAGTTGGAATGAGCAGTTCTTC. The full variable domain, completed using reference TRBV5-5 and TRBJ2-1, is DAGVTQSPTHLIKTRGQQVTLRCSPISGHKSVSWYQQVLGQGPQFIFQYYEKEERGRGNFPDRFSARQFPNYSSELNVNALLLGDSALYLCASSGRESWNEQFFGPGTRLTVL.

The V gene is TRBV11-1, the J gene TRBJ2-1; D is undetermined. The CDR3 totals 11 residues. CDR1 and CDR2 from the germline V gene are SGHAT and FQDESV (reference sequence). With 7 bases removed from V and 4 bases from J, the gap between germline ends came to 5 bases. CDR3 sequence: CASTEYNEQFF. The CDR3 DNA sequence: TGTGCCAGCACCGAATACAATGAGCAGTTCTTC.

The V and J genes are TRBV6-1 and TRBJ2-3; TRBD2 matches 12 bases. V was clipped by 7 bases and J by 2 bases; unmatched bases: 4. The V gene's germline CDR1 is MNHNS and CDR2 SASEGT. The CDR3 consists of 15 residues. In DNA, the CDR3 is TGTGCCAGCACCTGGACTAGCGGGATCACAGATACGCAGTATTTT. Residues: CASTWTSGITDTQYF.

The chain links TRBV14 to TRBJ1-3, with D unclear. CDR3 length: 18 residues. V gave up 2 bases and J gave up 6 bases, with 23 bases separating them. The germline V gene has CDR1 SGHDN and CDR2 FVKESK. CDR3 DNA: TGTGCCAGCAGCCAAAGGGCCCTAATATTAGGGCGGCAAAACACCATATATTTT. It specifies CASSQRALILGRQNTIYF.

The chain links TRBV2 to TRBJ2-6; TRBD2 might be the D (6 bases). The CDR3 sequence is 18 residues long. Germline-derived CDR1 and CDR2 are SNHLY and FYNNEI. V shed 6 bases and J shed 2 bases, with 20 bases lying between them. As DNA, the CDR3 is TGTGCCAGCAGCGCCAAAGGAGGGGTCGTGACTGGGGCCAACGTCCTGACTTTC. Its protein is CASSAKGGVVTGANVLTF.

The V and J genes are TRBV7-2 and TRBJ2-5; 12 bases map to TRBD2. The assigned J gene may be wrong: the sequence end matches TRBJ2-7 better. Looked up from germline, CDR1 is SGHTA and CDR2 is FQGNSA. The CDR3 extends over 16 amino acids. CDR3 amino acids: CASSWTTSGRGYEQYF. The CDR3 DNA is TGTGCCAGCAGCTGGACGACTAGCGGGAGAGGGTACGAGCAGTACTTC.

The V gene is TRBV28, the J gene TRBJ1-4, with 8 positions matching TRBD1. Germline V gene data show CDR1 as MDHEN and CDR2 as SYDVKM. After removal of 3 bases from V and 7 bases from J, the junction contained 1 base not matched to a gene. The CDR3 contains 13 residues. CDR3 DNA: TGTGCCAGCAGTTTTACAGGGGGTGAAAAACTGTTTTTT. This gives the protein CASSFTGGEKLFF.

The CDR3 DNA reads as TGTGCCAGCAGTTCTGGACAGGGTCAACAGCCCCAGCATTTT. Protein sequence: CASSSGQGQQPQHF. The chain links TRBV28 to TRBJ1-5; 8 nucleotides align to TRBD1. This CDR3 is built from 14 residues. Germline V gene lookup returns CDR1 MDHEN and CDR2 SYDVKM. Germline trimming cut 4 bases from V and 7 bases from J; bases unmatched to any gene: 6. Full variable domain (rest looked up from reference TRBV28 and TRBJ1-5): DVKVTQSSRYLVKRTGEKVFLECVQDMDHENMFWYRQDPGLGLRLIYFSYDVKMKEKGDIPEGYSVSREKKERFSLILESASTNQTSMYLCASSSGQGQQPQHFGDGTRLSIL.

This chain joins TRBV29-1 and TRBJ2-3; 12 positions match TRBD2. This CDR3 has 15 residues. V lost 6 bases and J lost 1; bases outside the gene matches: 5. Per the germline V gene, CDR1 is SQVTM and CDR2 is ANQGSEA. The CDR3 loop is CSVRTSGDRTDTQYF. The CDR3 DNA is TGCAGCGTCCGGACTAGCGGGGACCGCACAGATACGCAGTATTTT.

CDR3: CASSSRAGLNEQFF. CDR3 sequence (DNA): TGTGCCAGCAGTTCCCGGGCAGGGTTGAATGAGCAGTTCTTC. The genes are TRBV6-5 and TRBJ2-1; the D gene is possibly TRBD1 (5 bases). Trimming cost V 4 bases and J 7 bases, with 14 bases left between them. The CDR3 is made up of 14 amino acids. In germline, CDR1 is MNHEY, CDR2 SVGAGI.

The chain has TRBV29-1 and TRBJ2-1; 14 bases align to TRBD2. The CDR3 is 16 amino acids. V shed 4 bases and J 2 bases; nucleotides not matched to a gene: 4. CDR1 is SQVTM and CDR2 is ANQGSEA in the germline V gene. CDR3 sequence reads: CSVVGTSGRTYNEQFF. In DNA, the CDR3 is TGCAGCGTTGTTGGGACTAGCGGGAGAACCTACAATGAGCAGTTCTTC.